This T cell receptor (beta chain) was captured by sequencing in a study of CD8+ T cells in alopecia areata. Study as a whole: Patients in the treated group were given tofacitinib by mouth, 5 to 10 mg twice a day.

Sequencing relied on a cDNA template that was reverse transcribed from extracted RNA. Here immunoSEQ multiplex PCR was the method, and the copy in TCRdb shows in-frame clones only, minus some. This table has over 85,000 clones, over 70% appearing once. Noted treatment: oral pan-JAK inhibitor, 5-10 mg twice daily. Trimming removed 3 bases at V and 2 bases at J, with 11 bases between. This CDR3 comprises 14 residues. Germline assignment: CDR1 SEHNR and CDR2 FQNEAQ (reference sequence). Study-wide points: In blood and scalp, many expanded lesional clones persisted during tofacitinib. Researchers report lesional scalp, most notably alopecia totalis/universalis, outstripped normal scalp in clonality. Given one nonresponder, whether baseline CD8+ expansion relates to response remains uncertain.

This clone has more than one count but fewer than ten. Its antigen is as yet unknown. The sequence was obtained from a human donor with alopecia areata. The specimen comprised CD8+ T cells sorted from blood, sampled at week 44, from a patient treated with tofacitinib. The chain recombines TRBV7-9 with TRBJ2-7; tentative D call: TRBD2 (6 bases). This chain's CDR3 is CASSFSGNTYEQYF. The CDR3 coding sequence is TGTGCCAGCAGCTTTAGCGGAAACACCTACGAGCAGTACTTC.